Listed below are T cell receptor beta chains from one sample, sequenced in a study of cytomegalovirus exposure and HLA in healthy donors. The table came from immunoSEQ multiplex PCR; TCRdb's copy has only in-frame clones and leaves some out. The sample lists about 220,000 clones; around 88% were seen once. Sequenced material: PBMCs. The origin of the receptors is a woman in her late teens or twenties in good health and CMV-seronegative. The CDR3 runs from the conserved cysteine through the conserved F or W. D genes are given only for firm matches. Some rows have no size entry. The others give once, few or many, or a class for an expanded clone.

CDR3 protein,CDR3 DNA,D gene,clone size,V gene,CDR3 length,J gene
CASSLSTTKNIQYF,TGTGCCAGCAGTTTATCAACTACGAAAAACATTCAGTACTTC,.,once,TRBV28,14,TRBJ2-4
CASSSGYSATNEKLFF,TGTGCCAGCAGCAGTGGATACAGTGCAACTAATGAAAAACTGTTTTTT,.,.,TRBV7-6,16,TRBJ1-4
CASSAELGTGAPETQYF,TGTGCCAGCAGCGCCGAATTAGGGACAGGGGCCCCAGAGACCCAGTACTTC,TRBD1,.,TRBV5-6,17,TRBJ2-5
CASSLAVRGTGELFF,TGTGCCAGCAGCTTGGCCGTCAGAGGTACCGGGGAGCTGTTTTTT,.,.,TRBV5-8,15,TRBJ2-2
CASSLSGTGVHEQYF,TGTGCCAGCAGTTTATCCGGGACAGGGGTCCACGAGCAGTACTTC,TRBD1,.,TRBV27,15,TRBJ2-7
CASRGGNPYEQYF,TGCGCCAGCAGAGGAGGAAACCCCTACGAGCAGTACTTC,.,.,TRBV5-1,13,TRBJ2-7
CASSEDQIGDRENYGYTF,TGTGCCAGCAGCGAAGACCAAATAGGGGACAGGGAAAACTATGGCTACACCTTC,TRBD1,.,TRBV6-1,18,TRBJ1-2
CASSSPGRGRNEQFF,TGTGCCAGCAGCTCCCCAGGGAGGGGTCGAAATGAGCAGTTCTTC,TRBD2,once,TRBV7-9,15,TRBJ2-1
CASSAKGLAGGHEQYF,TGTGCCAGCAGCGCTAAAGGACTAGCGGGAGGCCACGAGCAGTACTTC,TRBD2,.,TRBV7-8,16,TRBJ2-7
CASSLAGGVAAGKTQYF,TGTGCCAGCAGCTTAGCGGGAGGGGTCGCGGCGGGGAAGACCCAGTACTTC,TRBD2,once,TRBV5-6,17,TRBJ2-5
CASRGTGGDEKLFF,TGTGCCAGCAGGGGGACAGGAGGCGACGAAAAACTGTTTTTT,TRBD1,.,TRBV2,14,TRBJ1-4
CASTGSYTQYF,TGTGCCAGCACCGGGTCTTATACGCAGTATTTT,.,.,TRBV28,11,TRBJ2-3
CASSPGQGHTDTQYF,TGTGCCAGCAGTCCGGGACAGGGACACACAGATACGCAGTATTTT,TRBD1,few,TRBV7-2,15,TRBJ2-3
CASSSTDNYGYTF,TGTGCCAGCAGCTCTACAGATAACTATGGCTACACCTTC,.,once,TRBV7-3,13,TRBJ1-2
CASSSGGVSYNEQFF,TGTGCCAGCAGCTCCGGCGGGGTCTCCTACAATGAGCAGTTCTTC,.,once,TRBV6-5,15,TRBJ2-1
CASSVQGTGISDEQYF,TGTGCCAGCAGCGTACAGGGGACAGGGATTTCGGACGAGCAGTACTTC,TRBD1,.,TRBV9,16,TRBJ2-7
CASSPLGTYEQYF,TGTGCCAGCTCACCCCTAGGCACCTACGAGCAGTACTTC,.,.,TRBV18,13,TRBJ2-7
CASSLKEGGVKTQYF,TGTGCTAGCAGCTTAAAGGAAGGGGGAGTAAAGACCCAGTACTTC,.,.,TRBV7-7,15,TRBJ2-5
CASSITGRGRTDTQYF,TGCGCCAGCAGTATTACAGGGCGTGGGCGCACAGATACGCAGTATTTT,.,.,TRBV5-1,16,TRBJ2-3
CASSLVIAGYNEQFF,TGTGCCAGCAGCTTGGTTATAGCGGGATACAATGAGCAGTTCTTC,TRBD2,.,TRBV5-6,15,TRBJ2-1
CAIGGARTEAFF,TGTGCCATCGGGGGGGCGCGCACTGAAGCTTTCTTT,.,.,TRBV10-3,12,TRBJ1-1
CASSATRDYGYTF,TGTGCCAGCAGCGCCACTAGGGACTATGGCTACACCTTC,.,once,TRBV9,13,TRBJ1-2
CASSSHPWTGNQPQHF,TGTGCCAGCAGTTCCCATCCTTGGACAGGGAATCAGCCCCAGCATTTT,TRBD1,once,TRBV6-5,16,TRBJ1-5
CASSVRDNSYEQYF,TGTGCCAGCAGTGTCCGGGACAACTCCTACGAGCAGTACTTC,.,.,TRBV4-2,14,TRBJ2-7
CASWGLQKSGYTF,TGTGCCAGCTGGGGCCTACAAAAAAGCGGCTACACCTTC,.,.,TRBV28,13,TRBJ1-2
CASSLGLAGATDTQYF,TGTGCCAGTAGTTTAGGACTAGCGGGAGCCACAGATACGCAGTATTTT,TRBD2,.,TRBV19,16,TRBJ2-3
CASAGGLQSKYSNQPQHF,TGTGCCAGTGCGGGGGGACTCCAGAGCAAATATAGCAATCAGCCCCAGCATTTT,.,.,TRBV19,18,TRBJ1-5
CASSQGVAGVGGDTQYF,TGCGCCAGCAGCCAAGGGGTAGCGGGAGTGGGAGGAGATACGCAGTATTTT,TRBD2,once,TRBV4-1,17,TRBJ2-3
CASSASGTGFYEQYF,TGTGCCAGTAGTGCATCCGGGACAGGCTTTTACGAGCAGTACTTC,TRBD1,once,TRBV19,15,TRBJ2-7
CASSGASGVSYEQYF,TGTGCCAGCAGCGGGGCCTCGGGGGTTAGCTACGAGCAGTACTTC,.,.,TRBV2,15,TRBJ2-7
CASSTGQGRETQYF,TGCGCCAGCAGCACCGGACAGGGACGGGAGACCCAGTACTTC,TRBD1,.,TRBV5-1,14,TRBJ2-5
CASSYEGSYEQYF,TGTGCCAGCAGTTACGAGGGCTCCTACGAGCAGTACTTC,.,.,TRBV6-5,13,TRBJ2-7
CASSPRETSGNEQFF,TGCGCCAGCAGCCCTCGGGAGACCTCCGGCAATGAGCAGTTCTTC,.,.,TRBV5-1,15,TRBJ2-1
CASSHRAEGTEAFF,TGTGCCAGCAGCCACAGGGCTGAGGGGACTGAAGCTTTCTTT,.,.,TRBV6-5,14,TRBJ1-1
CASSPTAGNYGYTF,TGTGCCAGCAGTCCTACAGCGGGGAACTATGGCTACACCTTC,.,.,TRBV6-5,14,TRBJ1-2
CASSIATGGLGKLFF,TGTGCCAGTAGTATTGCAACAGGCGGCCTAGGAAAACTGTTTTTT,.,.,TRBV19,15,TRBJ1-4
CASSFAWGGPREVSYEQYF,TGTGCCAGCAGCTTTGCTTGGGGAGGCCCCCGGGAGGTAAGCTACGAGCAGTACTTC,.,.,TRBV12-1,19,TRBJ2-7
CASSLLQGGLAEAFF,TGTGCCAGCAGTTTACTTCAGGGGGGACTTGCTGAAGCTTTCTTT,TRBD1,.,TRBV28,15,TRBJ1-1
CASSEQGVGTDTQYF,TGTGCCAGCAGTGAACAGGGGGTAGGCACAGATACGCAGTATTTT,TRBD1,.,TRBV2,15,TRBJ2-3
CASSQESTQETQYF,TGCGCCAGCAGCCAAGAGTCAACACAGGAGACCCAGTACTTC,.,once,TRBV4-3,14,TRBJ2-5
CASSEAGGFGIQYF,TGTGCCAGCAGTGAAGCGGGAGGGTTTGGCATTCAGTACTTC,TRBD2,.,TRBV6-1,14,TRBJ2-4
CASSAYRTSGSTDTQYF,TGTGCCAGCAGTGCCTACCGGACTAGCGGAAGCACAGATACGCAGTATTTT,TRBD2,.,TRBV27,17,TRBJ2-3
CASRTQAHTEAFF,TGCGCCAGCAGAACGCAGGCCCACACTGAAGCTTTCTTT,.,.,TRBV5-1,13,TRBJ1-1
CASSLLPGSGNSREQYF,TGTGCCAGCAGTCTCCTCCCGGGTAGCGGGAATTCCCGCGAGCAGTACTTC,TRBD2,.,TRBV27,17,TRBJ2-7
CASSSGTGGEDTQYF,TGTGCCAGCAGTTCTGGGACAGGGGGCGAGGATACGCAGTATTTT,TRBD1,.,TRBV27,15,TRBJ2-3
CASSPFRHLLVEAGWETQYF,TGTGCCAGCAGCCCATTCAGACATCTGTTAGTAGAGGCGGGGTGGGAGACCCAGTACTTC,.,.,TRBV27,20,TRBJ2-5